The T cell receptor (beta chain) under discussion was sequenced for a study of cytomegalovirus exposure and HLA in healthy donors. Overall study: About 85 million unique TCRs from HLA-typed donors were held in an early release of data. Regarding the study as a whole: When a later analysis was performed, an Asian-associated ancestry cluster reportedly had fewer N-insertions than the roughly 630-donor mean.

PCR amplification relied on 60 Vbeta primers (plus 13 Jbeta primers). Using immunoSEQ multiplex PCR, the repertoire was profiled, and TCRdb retains in-frame clones only, with some absent. The sample holds under 200,000 clones, around 79% seen once. A remark on this clone: Its antigen is not known.

V shed 5 bases and J shed 5 bases, with 19 bases lying between them. This CDR3 has 15 residues. Germline CDR1 MDHEN, CDR2 SYDVKM. The specimen was PBMCs. The clonotype comes from a male donor in good health and CMV-seropositive. The chain joins TRBV28 to TRBJ2-7, with a weak D call TRBD2 (6 bases). The CDR3 here is CASSEDPAGSNEQYF. CDR3 nucleotides: TGTGCCAGCAGTGAGGACCCGGCGGGATCTAACGAGCAGTACTTC.